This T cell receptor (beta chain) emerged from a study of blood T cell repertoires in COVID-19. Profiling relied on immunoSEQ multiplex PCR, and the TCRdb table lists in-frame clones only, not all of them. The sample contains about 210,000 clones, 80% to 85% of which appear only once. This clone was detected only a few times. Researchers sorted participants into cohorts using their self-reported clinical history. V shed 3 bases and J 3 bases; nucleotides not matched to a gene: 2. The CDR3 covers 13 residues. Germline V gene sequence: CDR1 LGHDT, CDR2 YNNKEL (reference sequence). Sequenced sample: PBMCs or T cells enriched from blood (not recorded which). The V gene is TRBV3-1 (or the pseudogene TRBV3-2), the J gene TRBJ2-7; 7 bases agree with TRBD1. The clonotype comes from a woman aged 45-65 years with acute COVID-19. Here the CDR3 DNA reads TGTGCCAGCAGCCATGGGACAGTCTACGAGCAGTACTTC. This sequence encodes CASSHGTVYEQYF.